Listed below are T cell receptor beta chains from one sample, sequenced in a study of T cell repertoires in ileal Crohn's disease. Method: immunoSEQ multiplex PCR; TCRdb's copy keeps in-frame clones and lacks some. The sample consists of thousands of clones, about 69% of them appearing once. Specimen: ileal tissue. These TCRs come from an adult with Crohn's disease. Each CDR3 is given with its conserved first and last residue. Fields, in order: clone size, J gene, V gene, D gene, CDR3 length, CDR3 protein. A D gene is named only where the DNA matches it firmly. A row's size may be missing; if present it is once, few, many or a size class.

size: -; J: TRBJ2-3; V: TRBV5-1; D: TRBD2; length: 15; CDR3: CASSLAERESDTQYF
size: -; J: TRBJ2-7; V: TRBV28; D: TRBD2; length: 14; CDR3: CASSLRSGGYEQYF
size: -; J: TRBJ2-5; V: TRBV13; D: -; length: 13; CDR3: CASSGAAQETQYF
size: few; J: TRBJ2-1; V: TRBV10-3; D: TRBD2; length: 16; CDR3: CAISALMGGNLNEQFF
size: -; J: TRBJ2-5; V: TRBV5-4; D: -; length: 15; CDR3: CASSLPRGGGETQYF
size: -; J: TRBJ1-1; V: TRBV6-1; D: TRBD1; length: 15; CDR3: CASPGQGGMNTEAFF
size: -; J: TRBJ1-1; V: TRBV7-9; D: -; length: 12; CDR3: CAIDIANTEAFF
size: -; J: TRBJ1-1; V: TRBV6-5; D: TRBD1; length: 12; CDR3: CASSYPTGEAFF
size: -; J: TRBJ1-6; V: TRBV5-4; D: -; length: 15; CDR3: CATTSGDSYNSPLHF
size: few; J: TRBJ1-4; V: TRBV25-1; D: TRBD1; length: 16; CDR3: CASRGEQGARDEKLFF
size: -; J: TRBJ1-4; V: TRBV30; D: -; length: 15; CDR3: CAWNAGVPVGEKLFF
size: -; J: TRBJ1-3; V: TRBV4-3; D: -; length: 16; CDR3: CASSQDPGRGGNTIYF
size: -; J: TRBJ2-3; V: TRBV11-2; D: -; length: 18; CDR3: CASSLNAGPPLGTDTQYF
size: -; J: TRBJ2-3; V: TRBV7-9; D: TRBD1; length: 14; CDR3: CASSSQGGADTQYF
size: few; J: TRBJ2-3; V: TRBV11-3; D: -; length: 16; CDR3: CASSSIFGGSTDTQYF
size: -; J: TRBJ1-1; V: TRBV29-1; D: -; length: 14; CDR3: CSVRPRNIDTEAFF
size: -; J: TRBJ1-1; V: TRBV29-1; D: -; length: 13; CDR3: CSPTGLGGTEAFF
size: few; J: TRBJ1-5; V: TRBV6-1; D: -; length: 11; CDR3: CASRRSEPQHF
size: few; J: TRBJ1-2; V: TRBV4-3; D: -; length: 17; CDR3: CASSQDLQAGGSYGYTF
size: few; J: TRBJ2-6; V: TRBV4-3; D: -; length: 16; CDR3: CASSQDTYSGANVLTF
size: -; J: TRBJ2-3; V: TRBV2; D: TRBD1; length: 18; CDR3: CASRAPGTESTSTDTQYF
size: -; J: TRBJ2-5; V: TRBV7-7; D: -; length: 13; CDR3: CASSPQGWETQYF
size: -; J: TRBJ2-4; V: TRBV7-9; D: TRBD2; length: 17; CDR3: CASSLAGGPSAGDIQYF
size: -; J: TRBJ1-1; V: TRBV7-9; D: TRBD1; length: 14; CDR3: CASSPGQSNTEAFF
size: -; J: TRBJ1-5; V: TRBV10-3; D: TRBD1; length: 14; CDR3: CAISGTGGNQPQHF
size: once; J: TRBJ2-1; V: TRBV4-3; D: TRBD2; length: 17; CDR3: CASSQDFPSGVYNEQFF
size: few; J: TRBJ2-1; V: TRBV7-9; D: TRBD1; length: 16; CDR3: CASSSWDRGPYNEQFF
size: -; J: TRBJ1-1; V: TRBV7-3; D: -; length: 14; CDR3: CASSLTGGDTEAFF
size: -; J: TRBJ2-2; V: TRBV7-9; D: TRBD1; length: 17; CDR3: CASSELPRTGYTGELFF
size: -; J: TRBJ1-4; V: TRBV5-1; D: TRBD1; length: 16; CDR3: CASSLPLGTGDEKLFF
size: -; J: TRBJ1-5; V: TRBV5-5; D: -; length: 16; CDR3: CASSPGEGFSNQPQHF
size: -; J: TRBJ1-2; V: TRBV19; D: TRBD1; length: 14; CDR3: CASSSRTGVYGYTF
size: -; J: TRBJ2-3; V: TRBV5-1; D: TRBD2; length: 14; CDR3: CASRPTSGTDTQYF
size: -; J: TRBJ1-5; V: TRBV5-1; D: TRBD1; length: 15; CDR3: CASSLQGGDNQPQHF
size: -; J: TRBJ1-1; V: TRBV29-1; D: TRBD1; length: 13; CDR3: CSVDPDHRGEAFF
size: few; J: TRBJ1-2; V: TRBV30; D: TRBD1; length: 15; CDR3: CAWSVRNRGGDGYTF
size: -; J: TRBJ1-4; V: TRBV7-2; D: -; length: 14; CDR3: CASSLQGTREKLFF
size: -; J: TRBJ2-3; V: TRBV5-4; D: -; length: 14; CDR3: CASSLGRHTDTQYF
size: -; J: TRBJ2-5; V: TRBV27; D: TRBD2; length: 16; CDR3: CASSQTSGRWQETQYF
size: once; J: TRBJ1-4; V: TRBV7-9; D: -; length: 15; CDR3: CASNRGGTTNEKLFF
size: -; J: TRBJ2-3; V: TRBV9; D: -; length: 15; CDR3: CASSVGGADTDTQYF
size: -; J: TRBJ2-1; V: TRBV10-1; D: TRBD2; length: 14; CDR3: CASSESQAGVEQFF